The 11 T cell receptor beta chains in this list originate from one sample, sequenced in a study of blood T cells in healthy people across ages. Then a second PCR, running roughly 7 to 12 cycles, was carried out with a sample-barcoded 5' primer and a J-beta primer mix. TCRdb re-called the 5' RACE reads through MiXCR, storing one row per CDR3 protein. This sample has about 1.4 million distinct CDR3 sequences; 55% to 75% occur once, and the top ten carry over 5%. Sequencing used blood. All receptors come from a man between 18 and 35 years old in good health.

This clonotype was observed a few times. In nucleotides, the CDR3 is TGCGCCAGCAGCTCTCTAGACGTGGGTGAGCAGTTCTTC. Protein sequence: CASSSLDVGEQFF. This sequence joins TRBV4-1 and TRBJ2-1; D not resolved. CDR1 is MGHRA, CDR2 YSYEKL, per germline. V lost 5 bases and J 9 bases, leaving 14 bases between the germline ends. This CDR3 contains 13 residues.

The chain joins TRBV2 to TRBJ1-5, with 9 bases matching TRBD1. The CDR3 spans 14 residues. The germline V gene has CDR1 SNHLY and CDR2 FYNNEI. Trimming cost V 3 bases and J 7 bases; bases outside gene matches: 4. The chain's CDR3 is CASSEVQGAQPQHF. As DNA, the CDR3 is TGTGCCAGCAGTGAGGTACAGGGGGCCCAGCCCCAGCATTTT.

This chain links TRBV18 with TRBJ2-3; TRBD1 is a possible D gene (5 bases). V dropped 3 bases and J dropped 5 bases, with 15 bases sitting between them. This CDR3 is 15 amino acids long. CDR1 KGHSH and CDR2 LQKENI come from the germline V gene. The CDR3 protein is CASSPPGPPIDTQYF. The CDR3 nucleotides read TGTGCCAGCTCACCGCCAGGGCCCCCGATAGATACGCAGTATTTT.

This clonotype has just a few counts. The rearrangement uses TRBV6-6 and TRBJ1-4; D gene ambiguous. Trimming removed 1 base from V and 2 bases from J, with 11 bases in between. CDR3 length equals 16 residues. Germline V CDR1 and CDR2: MNHNY, SVGAGI (reference sequence). CDR3 DNA sequence: TGTGCCAGCAGTTACTTGGGTGGGGAGACTAATGAAAAACTGTTTTTT. Its translation: CASSYLGGETNEKLFF.

Points on this clonotype: A junction boundary mismatches the germline segment, possibly from a read error. The chain is built from TRBV7-2 and TRBJ2-3; D is unresolved. The CDR3 is 14 amino acids. Germline V gene data show CDR1 as SGHTA and CDR2 as FQGNSA. CDR3 sequence reads: CASSSLSRSDSQYF. CDR3 in DNA: TGTGCCAGCAGCTCCCTGTCCCGGTCAGATTCGCAGTATTTT.

The chain couples TRBV20-1 to TRBJ1-6; D unresolved. Trimming removed 6 bases from V and 0 bases from J, with 18 bases in between. The CDR3 covers 17 residues. CDR1 DFQATT and CDR2 SNEGSKA come from the germline V gene (reference sequence). The CDR3 region is CSAPTRRLSSYNSPLHF. The CDR3 nucleotides read TGCAGTGCGCCTACCCGACGACTTAGCTCCTATAATTCACCCCTCCACTTT.

This clonotype came up a few times. J is TRBJ2-1 and V is TRBV13, with D perhaps TRBD1 (6 bases). This CDR3 comprises 15 residues. V lost 6 bases and J lost 0, with 12 bases in between. Germline CDR1 and CDR2: PRHDT and FYEKMQ (reference sequence). The CDR3 DNA follows: TGTGCCAGCAGGAACAGGGCTAGCTCCTACAATGAGCAGTTCTTC. Residues: CASRNRASSYNEQFF.

The gene calls are TRBV6-6 and TRBJ2-5, with 7 bases fitting TRBD1. CDR3 length: 11 residues. Germline V CDR1 and CDR2: MNHNY, SVGAGI (reference sequence). With V trimmed by 11 bases and J by 5 bases, 5 bases remained unmatched. CDR3 DNA sequence: TGTGCCGCAGGGGGTTTGGAGACCCAGTACTTC. It translates to CAAGGLETQYF.

This clonotype turned up a few times. The V and J genes are TRBV29-1 and TRBJ2-5, with D perhaps TRBD1 (6 bases). The germline V gene encodes CDR1 SQVTM and CDR2 ANQGSEA. The CDR3 consists of 12 residues. Trimming left V 6 bases short and J 5 bases short, with 13 bases between. The CDR3 spells CSVRGYGETQYF. The CDR3 DNA follows: TGCAGCGTCAGGGGTTACGGGGAGACCCAGTACTTC.

This clonotype showed up just a few times. V gene TRBV25-1 combines with J gene TRBJ2-1; 9 nucleotides line up with TRBD1. The V gene's germline CDR1 is MGHDK and CDR2 SYGVNS. Trimming took 6 bases from V and 5 from J; bases not matched to a gene: 8. This CDR3 is 15 amino acids long. The DNA for the CDR3 is TGTGCCAGCAGCCCGGGACAGGGTAGGAACAATGAGCAGTTCTTC. Amino acids: CASSPGQGRNNEQFF.

Only a few counts were recorded for this clonotype. The genes are TRBV10-3 and TRBJ1-5; D gene ambiguous. V was shortened by 4 bases and J by 3 bases, with 10 bases between the two germline ends. Per the germline V gene, CDR1 is ENHRY and CDR2 is SYGVKD. The CDR3 is 14 amino acids. CDR3 nucleotide sequence: TGTGCCATCAGTGTCTCGGGTCCCAATCAGCCCCAGCATTTT. Protein: CAISVSGPNQPQHF.